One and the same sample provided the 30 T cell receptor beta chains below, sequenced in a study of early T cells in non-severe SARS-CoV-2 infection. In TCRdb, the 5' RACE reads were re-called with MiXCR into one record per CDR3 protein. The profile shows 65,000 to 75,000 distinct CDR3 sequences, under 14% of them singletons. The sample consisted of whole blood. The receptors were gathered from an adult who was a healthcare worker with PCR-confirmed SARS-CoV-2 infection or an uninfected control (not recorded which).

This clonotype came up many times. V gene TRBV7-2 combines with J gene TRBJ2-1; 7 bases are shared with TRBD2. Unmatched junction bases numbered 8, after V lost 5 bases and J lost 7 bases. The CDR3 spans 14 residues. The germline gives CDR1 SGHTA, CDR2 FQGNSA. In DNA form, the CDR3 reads TGTGCCAGCAGCCCACTACTAGCGCATAATGAGCAGTTCTTC. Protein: CASSPLLAHNEQFF.

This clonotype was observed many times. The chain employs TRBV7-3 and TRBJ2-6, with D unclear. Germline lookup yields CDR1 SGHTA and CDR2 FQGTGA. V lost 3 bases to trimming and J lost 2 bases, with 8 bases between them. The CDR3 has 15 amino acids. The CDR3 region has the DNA TGTGCCAGCAGCTTGAACCCTGCTGGGGCCAACGTCCTGACTTTC. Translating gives CASSLNPAGANVLTF.

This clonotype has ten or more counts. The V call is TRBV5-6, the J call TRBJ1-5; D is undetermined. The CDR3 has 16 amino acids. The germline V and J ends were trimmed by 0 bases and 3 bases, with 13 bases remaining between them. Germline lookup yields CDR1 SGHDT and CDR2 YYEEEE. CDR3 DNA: TGTGCCAGCAGCTTGGAATATAAACGGTACAATCAGCCCCAGCATTTT. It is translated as CASSLEYKRYNQPQHF.

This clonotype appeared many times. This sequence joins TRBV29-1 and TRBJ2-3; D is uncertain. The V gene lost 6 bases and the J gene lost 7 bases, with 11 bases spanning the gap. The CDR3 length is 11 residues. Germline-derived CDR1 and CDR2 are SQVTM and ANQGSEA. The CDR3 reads CSVVRANTQYF. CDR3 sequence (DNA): TGCAGCGTGGTAAGGGCGAATACGCAGTATTTT.

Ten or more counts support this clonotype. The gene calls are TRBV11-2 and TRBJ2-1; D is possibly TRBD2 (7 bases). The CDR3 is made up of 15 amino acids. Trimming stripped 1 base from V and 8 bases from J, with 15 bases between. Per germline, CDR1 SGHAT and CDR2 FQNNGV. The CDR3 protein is CASSLVGGPQDEQFF. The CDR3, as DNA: TGTGCCAGCAGCTTAGTGGGGGGGCCTCAGGATGAGCAGTTCTTC.

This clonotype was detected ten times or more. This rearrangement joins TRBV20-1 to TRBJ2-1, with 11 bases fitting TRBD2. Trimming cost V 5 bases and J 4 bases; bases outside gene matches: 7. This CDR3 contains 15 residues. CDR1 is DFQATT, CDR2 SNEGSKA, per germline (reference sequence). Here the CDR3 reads CSALHPSGGYNEQFF. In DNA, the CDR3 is TGCAGTGCTCTACATCCTAGCGGGGGGTACAATGAGCAGTTCTTC.

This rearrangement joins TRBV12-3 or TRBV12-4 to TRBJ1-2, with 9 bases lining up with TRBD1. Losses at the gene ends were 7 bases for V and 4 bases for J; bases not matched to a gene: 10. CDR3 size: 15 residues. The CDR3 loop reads CASTTGTGSSYGYTF. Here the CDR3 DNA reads TGTGCCAGCACCACCGGGACAGGGAGTAGCTATGGCTACACCTTC.

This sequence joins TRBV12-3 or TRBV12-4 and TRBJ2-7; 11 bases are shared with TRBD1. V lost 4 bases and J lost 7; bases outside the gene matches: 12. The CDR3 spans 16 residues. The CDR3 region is CASSSYSGTGGWEQYF. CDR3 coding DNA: TGTGCCAGCAGTTCTTACTCGGGGACAGGGGGATGGGAGCAGTACTTC.

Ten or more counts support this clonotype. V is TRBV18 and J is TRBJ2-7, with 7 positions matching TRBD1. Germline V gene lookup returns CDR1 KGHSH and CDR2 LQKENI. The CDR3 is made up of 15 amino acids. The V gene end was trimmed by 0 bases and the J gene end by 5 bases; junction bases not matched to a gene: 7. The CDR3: CASSPPGQPPDEQYF. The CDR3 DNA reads TGTGCCAGCTCACCACCGGGACAGCCGCCGGACGAGCAGTACTTC.

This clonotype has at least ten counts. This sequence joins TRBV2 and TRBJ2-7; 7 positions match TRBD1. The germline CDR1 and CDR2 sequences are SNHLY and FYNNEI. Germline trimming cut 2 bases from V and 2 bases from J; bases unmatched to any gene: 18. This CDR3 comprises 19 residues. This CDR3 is CASSENWGTATPVTYEQYF. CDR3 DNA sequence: TGTGCCAGCAGTGAAAATTGGGGGACAGCCACCCCAGTGACCTACGAGCAGTACTTC.

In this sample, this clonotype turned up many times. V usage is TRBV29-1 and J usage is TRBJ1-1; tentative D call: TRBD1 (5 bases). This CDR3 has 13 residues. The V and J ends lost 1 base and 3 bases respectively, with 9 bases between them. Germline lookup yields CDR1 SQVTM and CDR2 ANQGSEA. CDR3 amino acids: CSVEGQRDTEAFF. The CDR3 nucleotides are TGCAGCGTTGAAGGACAGAGGGACACTGAAGCTTTCTTT.

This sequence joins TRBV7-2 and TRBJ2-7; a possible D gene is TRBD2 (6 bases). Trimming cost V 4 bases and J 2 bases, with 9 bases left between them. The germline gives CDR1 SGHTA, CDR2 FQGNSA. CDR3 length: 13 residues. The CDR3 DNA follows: TGTGCCAGCAGCTCCGAGCGGGCCTACGAGCAGTACTTC. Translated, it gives CASSSERAYEQYF.

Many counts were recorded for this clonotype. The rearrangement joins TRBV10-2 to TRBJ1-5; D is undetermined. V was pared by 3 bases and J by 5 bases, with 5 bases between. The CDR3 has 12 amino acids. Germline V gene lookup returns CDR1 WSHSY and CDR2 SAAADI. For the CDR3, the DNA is TGCGCCAGCAGTGAAAGGGATCAGCCCCAGCATTTT. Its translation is CASSERDQPQHF.

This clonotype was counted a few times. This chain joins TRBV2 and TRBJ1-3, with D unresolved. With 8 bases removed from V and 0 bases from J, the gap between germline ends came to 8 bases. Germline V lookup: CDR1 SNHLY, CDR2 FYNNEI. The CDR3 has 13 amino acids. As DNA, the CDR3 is TGTGCCAGCGGCAGGCCCTCTGGAAACACCATATATTTT. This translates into CASGRPSGNTIYF. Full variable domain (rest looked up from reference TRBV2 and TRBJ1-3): EPEVTQTPSHQVTQMGQEVILRCVPISNHLYFYWYRQILGQKVEFLVSFYNNEISEKSEIFDDQFSVERPDGSNFTLKIRSTKLEDSAMYFCASGRPSGNTIYFGEGSWLTVV.

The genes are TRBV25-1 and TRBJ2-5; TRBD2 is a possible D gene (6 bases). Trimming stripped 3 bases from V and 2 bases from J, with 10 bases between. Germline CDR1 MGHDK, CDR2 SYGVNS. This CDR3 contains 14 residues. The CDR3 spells CASSDAGRQETQYF. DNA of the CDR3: TGTGCCAGCAGTGATGCGGGACGGCAAGAGACCCAGTACTTC.

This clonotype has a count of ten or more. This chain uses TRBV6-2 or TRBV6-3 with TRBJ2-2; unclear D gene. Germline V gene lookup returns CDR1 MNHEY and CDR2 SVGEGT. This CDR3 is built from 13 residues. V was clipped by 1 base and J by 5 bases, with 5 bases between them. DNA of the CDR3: TGTGCCAGCAGTTACTGGGCAACCGGGGAGCTGTTTTTT. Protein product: CASSYWATGELFF.

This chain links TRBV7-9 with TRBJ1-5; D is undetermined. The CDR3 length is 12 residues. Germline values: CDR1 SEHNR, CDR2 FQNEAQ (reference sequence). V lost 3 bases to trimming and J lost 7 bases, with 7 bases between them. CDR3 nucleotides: TGTGCCAGCAGCTTGGGCGTACAGCCCCAGCATTTT. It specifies CASSLGVQPQHF.

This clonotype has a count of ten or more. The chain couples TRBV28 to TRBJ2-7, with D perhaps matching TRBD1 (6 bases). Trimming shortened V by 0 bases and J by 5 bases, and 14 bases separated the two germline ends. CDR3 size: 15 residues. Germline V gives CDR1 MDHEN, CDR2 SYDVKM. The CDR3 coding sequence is TGTGCCAGCAGTTTATGGTGGGGGCCAAGCGACGAGCAGTACTTC. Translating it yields CASSLWWGPSDEQYF.

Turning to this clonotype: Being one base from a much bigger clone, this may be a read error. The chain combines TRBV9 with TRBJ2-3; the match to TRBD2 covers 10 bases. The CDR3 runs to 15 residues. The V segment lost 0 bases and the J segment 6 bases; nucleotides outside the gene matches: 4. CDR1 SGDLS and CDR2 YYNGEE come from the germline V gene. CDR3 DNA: TGTGCCAGCAGCGTAGACCCTAGCGGGGGTGATACGCAGTATTTT. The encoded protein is CASSVDPSGGDTQYF.

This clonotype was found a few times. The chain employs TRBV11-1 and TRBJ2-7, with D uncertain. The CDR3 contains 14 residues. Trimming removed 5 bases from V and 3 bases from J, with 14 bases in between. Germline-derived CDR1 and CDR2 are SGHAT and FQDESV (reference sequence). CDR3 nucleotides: TGTGCCAGCAGCACGCCCTACGGCAGCTACGAGCAGTACTTC. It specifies CASSTPYGSYEQYF. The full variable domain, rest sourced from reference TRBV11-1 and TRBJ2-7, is EAEVAQSPRYKITEKSQAVAFWCDPISGHATLYWYRQILGQGPELLVQFQDESVVDDSQLPKDRFSAERLKGVDSTLKIQPAELGDSAMYLCASSTPYGSYEQYFGPGTRLTVT.

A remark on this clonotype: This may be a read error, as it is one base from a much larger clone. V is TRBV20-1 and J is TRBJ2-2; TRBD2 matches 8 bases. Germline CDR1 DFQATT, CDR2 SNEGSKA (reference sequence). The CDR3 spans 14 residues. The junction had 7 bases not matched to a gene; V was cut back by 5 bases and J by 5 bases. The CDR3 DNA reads TGCAGTGCTGTCGTGGGACTAGATACCGGGGAGCTGTTTTTT. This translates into CSAVVGLDTGELFF.

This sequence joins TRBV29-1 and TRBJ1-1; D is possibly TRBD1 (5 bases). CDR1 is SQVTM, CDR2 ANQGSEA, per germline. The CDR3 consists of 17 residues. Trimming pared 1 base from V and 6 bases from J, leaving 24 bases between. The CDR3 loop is CSVEAGSRSRGFPEAFF. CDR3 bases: TGCAGCGTTGAAGCGGGGTCTCGTTCTCGGGGGTTCCCTGAAGCTTTCTTT.

Here the CDR3 reads CASSQTTSGRETGELFF. The CDR3 nucleotides read TGTGCCAGCAGCCAGACGACTAGCGGGAGGGAGACCGGGGAGCTGTTTTTT. The V and J genes are TRBV4-2 and TRBJ2-2; 14 nucleotides line up with TRBD2. Germline assignment: CDR1 LGHNA and CDR2 YNFKEQ. The CDR3 consists of 17 residues. Trimming removed 3 bases from V and 5 bases from J; junction bases left unmatched: 5.

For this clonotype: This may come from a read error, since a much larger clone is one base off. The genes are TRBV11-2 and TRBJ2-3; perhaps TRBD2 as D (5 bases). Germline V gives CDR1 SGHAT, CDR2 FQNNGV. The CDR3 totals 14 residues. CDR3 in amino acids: CASSLRGSADSQYF. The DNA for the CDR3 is TGTGCCAGCAGCTTACGAGGGAGCGCAGATTCGCAGTATTTT.

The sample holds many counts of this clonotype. In DNA, the CDR3 is TGTGCCAGCAGCTTTGCGGGACAGGGTTCAGCTGAAGCTTTCTTT. As protein: CASSFAGQGSAEAFF. V gene TRBV7-2 combines with J gene TRBJ1-1; the match to TRBD1 covers 9 bases. CDR1 is SGHTA and CDR2 is FQGNSA in the germline V gene. The V and J ends lost 3 bases and 6 bases, in that order; junction bases with no gene match: 8. There are 15 residues in the CDR3.

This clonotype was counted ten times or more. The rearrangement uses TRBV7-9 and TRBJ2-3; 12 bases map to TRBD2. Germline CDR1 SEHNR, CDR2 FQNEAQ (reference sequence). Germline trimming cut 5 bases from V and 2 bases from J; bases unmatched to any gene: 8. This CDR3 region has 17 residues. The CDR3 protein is CASSQTTSGGSTDTQYF. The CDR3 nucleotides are TGTGCCAGCAGCCAAACAACTAGCGGGGGGTCCACAGATACGCAGTATTTT.

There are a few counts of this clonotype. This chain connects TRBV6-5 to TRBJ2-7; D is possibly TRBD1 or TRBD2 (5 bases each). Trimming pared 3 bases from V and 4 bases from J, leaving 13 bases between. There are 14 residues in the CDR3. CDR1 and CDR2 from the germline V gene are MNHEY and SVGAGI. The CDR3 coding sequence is TGTGCCAGCAGTTATGGTGGGGGAAGTTACGAGCAGTACTTC. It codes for CASSYGGGSYEQYF.

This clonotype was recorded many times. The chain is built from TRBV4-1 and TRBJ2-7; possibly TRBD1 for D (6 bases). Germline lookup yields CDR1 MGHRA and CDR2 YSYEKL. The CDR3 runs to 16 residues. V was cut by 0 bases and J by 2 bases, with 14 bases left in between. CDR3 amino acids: CASSQDRQGSTYEQYF. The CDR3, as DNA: TGCGCCAGCAGCCAAGATCGTCAGGGGTCCACCTACGAGCAGTACTTC.

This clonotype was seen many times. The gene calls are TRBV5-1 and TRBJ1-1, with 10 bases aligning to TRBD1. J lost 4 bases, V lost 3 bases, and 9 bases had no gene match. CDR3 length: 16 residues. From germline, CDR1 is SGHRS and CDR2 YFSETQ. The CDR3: CASSSDRGLRGTEAFF. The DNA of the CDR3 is TGCGCCAGCAGCTCCGACAGGGGGCTCCGGGGCACTGAAGCTTTCTTT.

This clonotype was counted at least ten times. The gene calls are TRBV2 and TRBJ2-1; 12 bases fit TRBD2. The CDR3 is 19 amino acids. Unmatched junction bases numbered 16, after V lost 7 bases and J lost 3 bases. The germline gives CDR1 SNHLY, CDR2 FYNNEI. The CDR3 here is CASNYRTSGAQGFYNEQFF. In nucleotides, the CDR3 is TGTGCCAGCAATTATCGGACTAGCGGGGCACAGGGTTTCTACAATGAGCAGTTCTTC.